One sample yielded the 2 T cell receptor beta chains listed below, sequenced in a study of T cell responses to AZD1222 COVID-19 vaccine. Produced via immunoSEQ multiplex PCR; TCRdb's table is partial and in-frame only. The sample carries 170,000 or so clones, about nine tenths recorded once. Sequenced here: peripheral blood, sampled on day 0 of AZD1222 vaccination. These receptor sequences come from an adult in good health.

V gene TRBV12-3 or TRBV12-4 combines with J gene TRBJ2-1; TRBD1 might be the D (6 bases). Trimming stripped 8 bases from V and 5 bases from J, with 13 bases between. This CDR3 spans 13 amino acids. The DNA of the CDR3 is TGTGCCAGCCGGGACAAGGACGACAATGAGCAGTTCTTC. Protein product: CASRDKDDNEQFF.

This clone was seen a few times. V usage is TRBV7-2 and J usage is TRBJ1-3, with D possibly being TRBD1 (5 bases). V lost 1 base to trimming and J lost 2 bases, with 18 bases between them. CDR1 SGHTA and CDR2 FQGNSA come from the germline V gene. The CDR3 runs to 18 residues. The chain's CDR3 is CASSLDGPQGSAGNTIYF. The CDR3 DNA reads as TGTGCCAGCAGCTTAGACGGCCCCCAGGGATCTGCTGGAAACACCATATATTTT.